The 30 T cell receptor beta chains below come from one sample, sequenced in a study of blood T cell repertoires in COVID-19 (TCRdb year 2020). Libraries were constructed by the immunoSEQ multiplex PCR assay. Here the immuneACCESS table is served through TCRdb, limited to in-frame sequences with V and J called. Missing clones are a known gap in these copies; in checked studies unresolved V genes cover under half, and the rest lacks a known reason. For this sample the table gives about 240,000 clones, of which 80% to 90% were detected only once. The ten most abundant clones make up just over 2.5% of the sample. Sequencing was done on a sample of PBMCs or T cells enriched from blood (not recorded which). The receptors were sampled from a woman in her thirties with acute COVID-19.

V is TRBV27 and J is TRBJ2-1; TRBD2 matches at 11 bases. CDR1 MNHEY and CDR2 SMNVEV come from the germline V gene (reference sequence). CDR3 length equals 15 residues. V shed 4 bases and J 4 bases; nucleotides not matched to a gene: 3. CDR3 residues: CASSSWTSGYNEQFF. The CDR3 DNA is TGTGCCAGCAGTTCCTGGACTAGCGGGTACAATGAGCAGTTCTTC.

This clone has just one count. The rearrangement uses TRBV4-1 and TRBJ2-7; 8 bases line up with TRBD2. V dropped 1 base and J dropped 1; count of bases not matched to a gene: 6. In germline, CDR1 is MGHRA, CDR2 YSYEKL. The CDR3 is made up of 16 amino acids. CDR3 protein: CASSQATERGSYEQYF. The CDR3 DNA reads TGCGCCAGCAGCCAAGCTACGGAGCGGGGGTCCTACGAGCAGTACTTC.

This chain joins TRBV4-3 and TRBJ1-1; D gene unclear. V lost 2 bases to trimming and J lost 1 base, with 5 bases between them. The CDR3 loop spans 13 amino acids. The germline V gene encodes CDR1 LGHNA and CDR2 YSLEER. This chain's CDR3 is CASSQFRNTEAFF. CDR3 nucleotides: TGCGCCAGCAGCCAATTCAGGAACACTGAAGCTTTCTTT.

This clone was recorded once. V gene TRBV4-1 combines with J gene TRBJ1-3, with 8 bases identical to TRBD1. The CDR3 consists of 15 residues. V lost 0 bases, J lost 2 bases, and 0 bases stayed unmatched. The germline gives CDR1 MGHRA, CDR2 YSYEKL. CDR3 DNA sequence: TGCGCCAGCAGCCAAGACAGGGGGCCTGGAAACACCATATATTTT. As protein: CASSQDRGPGNTIYF.

The rearrangement joins TRBV9 to TRBJ1-1; 8 bases line up with TRBD1. Germline trimming cut 4 bases from V and 2 bases from J; bases unmatched to any gene: 7. The CDR3 length is 15 residues. CDR1 SGDLS and CDR2 YYNGEE come from the germline V gene. CDR3 sequence reads: CASSLTGELNTEAFF. In nucleotides, the CDR3 is TGTGCCAGCAGCTTGACAGGGGAACTTAACACTGAAGCTTTCTTT.

The chain combines TRBV19 with TRBJ2-1; 12 bases line up with TRBD2. The CDR3 runs 15 residues. V dropped 5 bases and J dropped 6; count of bases not matched to a gene: 5. Germline V gene sequence: CDR1 LNHDA, CDR2 SQIVND (reference sequence). The CDR3 region is CASSASGGVGNEQFF. The CDR3 nucleotides read TGTGCCAGTAGTGCTAGCGGGGGGGTAGGCAATGAGCAGTTCTTC.

V and J are TRBV5-6 and TRBJ1-6; D remains unclear. Germline CDR1 reads SGHDT; CDR2 reads YYEEEE. The V end was cut by 2 bases, the J end by 5 bases, with 5 bases between. CDR3 length: 13 residues. The CDR3 nucleotides are TGTGCCAGCAGCTTACAAAATAATTCACCCCTCCACTTT. This sequence encodes CASSLQNNSPLHF.

The CDR3 loop is CAISIREDQPQHF. As DNA, the CDR3 is TGTGCCATCAGTATCAGGGAAGATCAGCCCCAGCATTTT. The chain couples TRBV10-3 to TRBJ1-5; the D gene is possibly TRBD1 (5 bases). Germline lookup yields CDR1 ENHRY and CDR2 SYGVKD. This CDR3 contains 13 residues. Between the trimmed V and J ends, which lost 5 bases and 5 bases, there was a span of 10 bases.

This clone occurred once. The rearrangement joins TRBV7-9 to TRBJ1-1; TRBD1 agrees at 8 bases. The germline CDR1 and CDR2 sequences are SEHNR and FQNEAQ (reference sequence). The CDR3 is 15 residues long. Trimming cost V 8 bases and J 0 bases; bases outside gene matches: 8. As DNA, the CDR3 is TGTGCCAGCCCTACCGCGGGACAGGTGAACACTGAAGCTTTCTTT. Protein sequence: CASPTAGQVNTEAFF.

The chain recombines TRBV4-3 with TRBJ1-1; D might be TRBD1 (6 bases). This CDR3 region has 15 residues. The V and J ends lost 1 base and 7 bases respectively, with 16 bases between them. Germline-derived CDR1 and CDR2 are LGHNA and YSLEER. The DNA for the CDR3 is TGCGCCAGCAGCCAAGCGCTGACAGGTAATTTTGAAGCTTTCTTT. It codes for CASSQALTGNFEAFF.

This rearrangement joins TRBV5-1 to TRBJ2-2; 11 bases are a match to TRBD2. V was pared by 5 bases and J by 4 bases, with 7 bases of the junction left unmatched. The CDR3 totals 16 residues. CDR1 is SGHRS and CDR2 is YFSETQ in the germline V gene. CDR3 amino acids: CASSKTSGAGTGELFF. CDR3 coding DNA: TGCGCCAGCAGTAAGACTAGCGGGGCGGGCACCGGGGAGCTGTTTTTT.

This clone was observed a handful of times. V and J are TRBV19 and TRBJ1-1, with 7 positions matching TRBD1. V dropped 5 bases and J dropped 1; count of bases not matched to a gene: 7. The CDR3 loop spans 15 amino acids. CDR1 is LNHDA and CDR2 is SQIVND in the germline V gene (reference sequence). The CDR3 loop is CASSPHRTGNTEAFF. CDR3 sequence (DNA): TGTGCCAGTAGTCCCCACCGGACAGGGAACACTGAAGCTTTCTTT. Complete variable domain (other parts from reference TRBV19 and TRBJ1-1): DGGITQSPKYLFRKEGQNVTLSCEQNLNHDAMYWYRQDPGQGLRLIYYSQIVNDFQKGDIAEGYSVSREKKESFPLTVTSAQKNPTAFYLCASSPHRTGNTEAFFGQGTRLTVV.

This chain connects TRBV3-1 (or the pseudogene TRBV3-2) to TRBJ2-1, with TRBD1 matching over 8 bases. The CDR3 extends over 14 amino acids. V trimming: 5 bases; J trimming: 3 bases; junction bases outside the gene matches: 3. Germline V lookup: CDR1 LGHDT, CDR2 YNNKEL (reference sequence). CDR3 sequence: CASSVTGGYNEQFF. The CDR3 nucleotides are TGTGCCAGCAGCGTTACAGGGGGCTACAATGAGCAGTTCTTC.

This clone was seen a handful of times. J is TRBJ1-1 and V is TRBV29-1, with a possible D match to TRBD1 (6 bases). Germline V gene lookup returns CDR1 SQVTM and CDR2 ANQGSEA. The CDR3 extends over 13 amino acids. Trimming stripped 4 bases from V and 1 base from J, with 10 bases between. The CDR3 reads CSVGRQENTEAFF. DNA for the CDR3: TGCAGCGTTGGGAGACAGGAGAACACTGAAGCTTTCTTT. Full variable domain (missing parts from reference TRBV29-1 and TRBJ1-1): SAVISQKPSRDICQRGTSLTIQCQVDSQVTMMFWYRQQPGQSLTLIATANQGSEATYESGFVIDKFPISRPNLTFSTLTVSNMSPEDSSIYLCSVGRQENTEAFFGQGTRLTVV.

This chain links TRBV6-5 with TRBJ1-5; D gene ambiguous. Germline loops: CDR1 MNHEY, CDR2 SVGAGI. The ends were cut back, 5 bases at V and 5 bases at J, with 10 bases in the middle. The CDR3 is 13 residues long. DNA for the CDR3: TGTGCCAGCAGTCCACAGAGTTATCAGCCCCAGCATTTT. This codes for CASSPQSYQPQHF.

The V gene is TRBV18, the J gene TRBJ1-6, with D hard to call. The CDR3 is 17 residues long. Germline V gene sequence: CDR1 KGHSH, CDR2 LQKENI. With 2 bases removed from V and 7 bases from J, the gap between germline ends came to 18 bases. The CDR3 loop is CASSPNNPNAGNSPLHF. The CDR3 DNA reads TGTGCCAGCTCACCAAATAACCCGAACGCGGGAAATTCACCCCTCCACTTT.

The V call is TRBV30, the J call TRBJ2-7, with D possibly matching TRBD1 (6 bases). Per germline, CDR1 GTSNPN and CDR2 SVGIG (reference sequence). The CDR3 is 11 amino acids. V lost 5 bases, J lost 4 bases, and 9 bases lay in between. The CDR3 region is CAWDQGYEQYF. The DNA for the CDR3 is TGTGCCTGGGACCAGGGGTACGAGCAGTACTTC.

The J gene is TRBJ1-2, the V gene TRBV28; D may be TRBD1 (5 bases). V shed 1 base and J shed 1 base, with 13 bases lying between them. The CDR3 sequence is 16 residues long. CDR1 MDHEN and CDR2 SYDVKM come from the germline V gene. As DNA, the CDR3 is TGTGCCAGCAGTTTATATCAGGGCTCGCTTAACTATGGCTACACCTTC. Its translation: CASSLYQGSLNYGYTF.

The V and J genes are TRBV4-1 and TRBJ2-7, with TRBD2 matching 7 bases. Unmatched junction bases numbered 7, after V lost 5 bases and J lost 0 bases. The germline CDR1 and CDR2 sequences are MGHRA and YSYEKL. The CDR3 spans 15 residues. For the CDR3, the DNA is TGCGCCAGCAGCAGAACGAGCGGGGACTCCTACGAGCAGTACTTC. Translated: CASSRTSGDSYEQYF.

This rearrangement joins TRBV5-5 to TRBJ2-1; the D gene is possibly TRBD1 (5 bases). Trimming cost V 0 bases and J 4 bases, with 17 bases left between them. The CDR3 has 17 amino acids. CDR1 is SGHKS, CDR2 YYEKEE, per germline (reference sequence). The CDR3 sequence is CASSLADQLTEYNEQFF. The CDR3 region has the DNA TGTGCCAGCAGCTTGGCTGACCAGCTGACAGAATACAATGAGCAGTTCTTC.

The V gene is TRBV7-9, the J gene TRBJ1-6; D may be TRBD1 (5 bases). The germline V gene encodes CDR1 SEHNR and CDR2 FQNEAQ (reference sequence). V was pared by 5 bases and J by 7 bases, with 15 bases between. The CDR3 loop spans 15 amino acids. The CDR3 coding sequence is TGTGCCAGCAGCGGGGGGGACGGAAAGAATTCACCCCTCCACTTT. Encoded protein: CASSGGDGKNSPLHF.

The chain uses TRBV18 and TRBJ2-7, with a tentative D call TRBD2 (5 bases). From germline, CDR1 is KGHSH and CDR2 LQKENI. The CDR3 is 14 amino acids. Trimming pared 3 bases from V and 4 bases from J, leaving 13 bases between. The CDR3 reads CASSPAGLEYEQYF. Here the CDR3 DNA reads TGTGCCAGCTCACCGGCGGGTCTCGAGTACGAGCAGTACTTC.

This clone was observed a single time. The DNA for the CDR3 is TGCGCCAGCAGCTCAGGGACAGGATTAAGCTCTGGAAACACCATATATTTT. The encoded protein is CASSSGTGLSSGNTIYF. V and J are TRBV5-1 and TRBJ1-3; TRBD1 agrees at 8 bases. There are 17 residues in the CDR3. Per germline, CDR1 SGHRS and CDR2 YFSETQ. V trimming: 3 bases; J trimming: 0 bases; junction bases outside the gene matches: 8.

CDR3: CASNFLTSKQPAYSNQPQHF. The CDR3 DNA is TGTGCCAGCAATTTCTTGACTAGTAAGCAGCCGGCCTATAGCAATCAGCCCCAGCATTTT. The chain uses TRBV11-3 and TRBJ1-5, with no clear D. This CDR3 spans 20 amino acids. Looked up from germline, CDR1 is SGHNT and CDR2 is YENEEA. The V gene lost 7 bases and the J gene lost 0 bases, with 28 bases spanning the gap.

This clone was recorded only once. The rearrangement uses TRBV4-1 and TRBJ1-4, with D tentatively TRBD1 (6 bases). V was pared by 1 base and J by 8 bases, with 17 bases between. The length of the CDR3 is 16 residues. From germline, CDR1 is MGHRA and CDR2 YSYEKL. CDR3 in amino acids: CASSQGSQGVREKLFF. The CDR3 nucleotides read TGCGCCAGCAGCCAAGGCTCACAGGGAGTAAGGGAAAAACTGTTTTTT.

V usage is TRBV7-9 and J usage is TRBJ1-2, with TRBD1 as a possible D gene (6 bases). Trimming left V 5 bases short and J 4 bases short, with 26 bases between. Germline V CDR1 and CDR2: SEHNR, FQNEAQ (reference sequence). CDR3 length: 18 amino acids. The CDR3 here is CASSALRDTLGPGYGYTF. Here the CDR3 DNA reads TGTGCCAGCAGCGCCCTCCGGGACACCCTTGGGCCGGGCTATGGCTACACCTTC.

This chain links TRBV7-2 with TRBJ2-7; 9 nucleotides line up with TRBD1. Germline assignment: CDR1 SGHTA and CDR2 FQGNSA. The CDR3 contains 15 residues. Germline trimming cut 3 bases from V and 1 base from J; bases unmatched to any gene: 4. The CDR3 DNA sequence: TGTGCCAGCAGCTTTAGGACAGGGGAGTCCTACGAGCAGTACTTC. Translating it yields CASSFRTGESYEQYF.

The rearrangement uses TRBV27 and TRBJ1-3; D is unresolved. This CDR3 spans 14 amino acids. The V and J ends lost 6 bases and 0 bases respectively, with 9 bases between them. Germline CDR1 is MNHEY and CDR2 is SMNVEV (reference sequence). The CDR3 nucleotides read TGTGCCAGCAGCGAGGGCGACTCTGGAAACACCATATATTTT. This translates into CASSEGDSGNTIYF.

This chain joins TRBV29-1 and TRBJ1-2; 9 bases map to TRBD1. Germline V lookup: CDR1 SQVTM, CDR2 ANQGSEA. The V and J ends lost 6 bases and 5 bases, in that order; junction bases with no gene match: 16. The CDR3 contains 16 residues. The CDR3 DNA is TGCAGCGTACCCACAACCGCTGGGACAGGGAATTATGGCTACACCTTC. Amino acids: CSVPTTAGTGNYGYTF.

The chain carries TRBV5-1 and TRBJ1-1; D call uncertain. V shed 4 bases and J shed 4 bases, with 14 bases lying between them. The CDR3 spans 14 residues. Germline V CDR1 and CDR2: SGHRS, YFSETQ. The CDR3 DNA sequence: TGCGCCAGCAGCCAACTTCAGGTTGGCACTGAAGCTTTCTTT. Its translation is CASSQLQVGTEAFF. Complete variable domain (other parts from reference TRBV5-1 and TRBJ1-1): KAGVTQTPRYLIKTRGQQVTLSCSPISGHRSVSWYQQTPGQGLQFLFEYFSETQRNKGNFPGRFSGRQFSNSRSEMNVSTLELGDSALYLCASSQLQVGTEAFFGQGTRLTVV.